The rows below give T cell receptor beta chains drawn from one sample of a study of blood T cells in healthy people across ages. TCRdb itself ran the 5' RACE reads through MiXCR, one entry per CDR3 protein. The sample carries around 800,000 distinct CDR3 sequences, about 45% recorded once. The sample comprised blood. The receptors originated from a man at least 80 years old in good health. The CDR3 runs from the conserved cysteine through the conserved F or W. The order of the fields is CDR3 length, D gene, clone size, V gene, J gene, CDR3 DNA, CDR3 protein. A D gene is named only where the DNA matches it firmly. The size of a clone is reported for some rows only, either as once, few or many, or as a class for expanded clones.

16	.	.	TRBV9	TRBJ2-2	TGTGCCAGCAGCGTAGCAGGGCACTTTGCCACCGGGGAGCTGTTTTTT	CASSVAGHFATGELFF
15	TRBD2	.	TRBV5-1	TRBJ2-1	TGCGCCAGCAGCCCGTCCGGGACTAGCGGTGATGAGCAGTTCTTC	CASSPSGTSGDEQFF
18	TRBD2	.	TRBV10-1	TRBJ2-6	TGCGCCAATGAAGGGCCGGGAGGCTACAATTCTGGGGCCAACGTCCTGACTTTC	CANEGPGGYNSGANVLTF
16	TRBD2	.	TRBV20-1	TRBJ2-2	TGCAGTGCTAGATCAACTAGCGGGAGTTTGGCCGGGGAGCTGTTTTTT	CSARSTSGSLAGELFF
15	.	.	TRBV10-3	TRBJ2-5	TGTGCCATCAGTGCGGGGCGGGACTCCTACAATGAGCAGTACTTC	CAISAGRDSYNEQYF
15	.	.	TRBV27	TRBJ2-1	TGTGCCAGCAGTTTAGGGACGGTTCTTCACAATGAGCAGTTCTTC	CASSLGTVLHNEQFF
12	.	.	TRBV6-5	TRBJ2-5	TGTGCCACCGCGGACAGTGTAGAGACCCAGTACTTC	CATADSVETQYF
13	TRBD2	.	TRBV4-2	TRBJ2-1	TGTGCCGGCAGCCAAGGACGGACTAGCGGACGGTTCTTC	CAGSQGRTSGRFF
12	.	.	TRBV29-1	TRBJ2-4	TGCAGCGTTTTGGGGTCCGGAAACATTCAGTACTTC	CSVLGSGNIQYF
16	.	.	TRBV4-1	TRBJ2-2	TGCGCCAGCAGCCAAGAAGAGTCTGGGAACACCGGGGAGCTGTTTTTT	CASSQEESGNTGELFF
16	.	once	TRBV20-1	TRBJ2-5	TGCAGTGCTAGAGATTCCGGAGGGTATAACCAAGAGACCCAGTACTTC	CSARDSGGYNQETQYF
19	.	.	TRBV7-2	TRBJ2-6	TGTGCCAGCAGCTCAACCTACAGGGGGGGCTACTCTGGGGCCAACGTCCTGACTTTC	CASSSTYRGGYSGANVLTF
11	.	.	TRBV20-1	TRBJ2-5	TGCAGTTATGACCACCAAGAGACCCAGTACTTC	CSYDHQETQYF
15	TRBD2	few	TRBV4-3	TRBJ2-5	TGCGCCAGCAGCCAAGATTGTAGCGGGAGAGAGACCCAGTACTTC	CASSQDCSGRETQYF
13	.	.	TRBV11-2	TRBJ1-5	TGTGCCAGCAGCTACCAAAGCGATCAGCCCCAGCATTTT	CASSYQSDQPQHF
10	.	.	TRBV20-1	TRBJ1-1	TGCAGTGCTAGACGGACTGAAGCTTTCTTT	CSARRTEAFF